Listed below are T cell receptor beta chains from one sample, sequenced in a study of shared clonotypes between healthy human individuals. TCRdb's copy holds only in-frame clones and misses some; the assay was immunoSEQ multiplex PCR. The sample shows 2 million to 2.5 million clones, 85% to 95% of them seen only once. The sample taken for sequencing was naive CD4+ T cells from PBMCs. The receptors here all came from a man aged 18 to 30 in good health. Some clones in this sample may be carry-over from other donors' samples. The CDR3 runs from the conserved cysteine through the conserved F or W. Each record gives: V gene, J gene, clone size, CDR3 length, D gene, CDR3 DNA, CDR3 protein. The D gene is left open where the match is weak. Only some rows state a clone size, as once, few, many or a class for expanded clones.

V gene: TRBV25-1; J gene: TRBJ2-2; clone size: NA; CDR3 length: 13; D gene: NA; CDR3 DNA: TGTGCCAGCAGGGCCTTGGACACCGGGGAGCTGTTTTTT; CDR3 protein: CASRALDTGELFF
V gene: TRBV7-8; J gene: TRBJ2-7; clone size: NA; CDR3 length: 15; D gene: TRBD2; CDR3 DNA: TGTGCCAGCAGCTCGGGACTAGCGGGGTACTACGAGCAGTACTTC; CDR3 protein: CASSSGLAGYYEQYF
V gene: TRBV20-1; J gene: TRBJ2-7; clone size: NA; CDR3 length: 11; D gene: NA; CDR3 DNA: TGCAGTGCTAGACTGGGCTACGAGCAGTACTTC; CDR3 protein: CSARLGYEQYF
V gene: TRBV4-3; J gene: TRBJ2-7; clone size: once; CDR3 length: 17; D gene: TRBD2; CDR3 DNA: TGCGCCAGCAGCCAGACCCCGAGCCTAGCGGGAGGCTACGAGCAGTACTTC; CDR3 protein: CASSQTPSLAGGYEQYF
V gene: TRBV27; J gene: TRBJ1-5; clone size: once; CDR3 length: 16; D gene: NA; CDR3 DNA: TGTGCCAGCAGTTTTCAGGGGCTAAATAGCAATCAGCCCCAGCATTTT; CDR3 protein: CASSFQGLNSNQPQHF
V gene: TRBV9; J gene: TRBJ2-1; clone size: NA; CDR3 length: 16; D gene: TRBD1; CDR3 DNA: TGTGCCAGCAGCCCGACAGGGGGCCGTACTAGCGGAGAGCAGTTCTTC; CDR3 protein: CASSPTGGRTSGEQFF
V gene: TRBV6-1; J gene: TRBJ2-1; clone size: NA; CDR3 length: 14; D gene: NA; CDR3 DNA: TGTGCCAGCTCTCGGGACGGACCTTGGGATGAGCAGTTCTTC; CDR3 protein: CASSRDGPWDEQFF
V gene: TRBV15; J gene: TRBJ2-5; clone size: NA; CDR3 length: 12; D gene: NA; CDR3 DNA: TGTGCCACCAGCGGCAGGCGAGAGACCCAGTACTTC; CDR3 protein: CATSGRRETQYF
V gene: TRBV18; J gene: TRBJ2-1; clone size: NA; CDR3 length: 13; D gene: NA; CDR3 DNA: TGTGCCAGCTCACCAGAAGTGGCGGATGAGCAGTTCTTC; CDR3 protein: CASSPEVADEQFF
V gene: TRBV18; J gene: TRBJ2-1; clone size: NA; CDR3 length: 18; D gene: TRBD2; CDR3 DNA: TGTGCCAGCTCACCACCGTGGACTAGCGGGAGGGGCAACAATGAGCAGTTCTTC; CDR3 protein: CASSPPWTSGRGNNEQFF
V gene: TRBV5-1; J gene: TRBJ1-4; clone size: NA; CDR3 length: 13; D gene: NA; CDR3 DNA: TGCGCCAGCAGCTTGGTCGGTGATGAAAAACTGTTTTTT; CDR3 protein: CASSLVGDEKLFF
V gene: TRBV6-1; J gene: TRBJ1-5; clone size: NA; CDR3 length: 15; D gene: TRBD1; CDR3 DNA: TGTGCCAGCAGTGGGAGGGACAGCCTGGAACAGCCCCAGCATTTT; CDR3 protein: CASSGRDSLEQPQHF
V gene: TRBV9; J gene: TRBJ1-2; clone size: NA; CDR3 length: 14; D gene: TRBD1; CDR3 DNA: TGTGCCAGCAGCGCGGACAGGAGACCCTATGGCTACACCTTC; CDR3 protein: CASSADRRPYGYTF
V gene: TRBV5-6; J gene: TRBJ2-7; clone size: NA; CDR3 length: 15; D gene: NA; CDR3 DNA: TGTGCCAGCAGCCCGGTTGTTGGGGGACACTACGAGCAGTACTTC; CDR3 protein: CASSPVVGGHYEQYF
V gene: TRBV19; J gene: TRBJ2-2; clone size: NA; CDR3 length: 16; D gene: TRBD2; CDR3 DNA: TGTGCCAGTAGTATAGACGGGAGGAGGCGGGCCGGGGAGCTGTTTTTT; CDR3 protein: CASSIDGRRRAGELFF
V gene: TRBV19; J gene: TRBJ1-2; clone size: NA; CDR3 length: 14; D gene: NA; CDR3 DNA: TGTGCCAGTAGAGACAGGATCTCTAACTATGGCTACACCTTC; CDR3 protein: CASRDRISNYGYTF
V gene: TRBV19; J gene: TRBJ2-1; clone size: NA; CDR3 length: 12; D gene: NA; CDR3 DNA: TGTGCCAGTAACGGCGGGACCAATGAGCAGTTCTTC; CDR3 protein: CASNGGTNEQFF
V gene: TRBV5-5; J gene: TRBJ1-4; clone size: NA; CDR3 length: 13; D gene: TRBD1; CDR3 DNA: TGTGCCAGCAGCTTGGATACAGGGGTGAAACTGTTTTTT; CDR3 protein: CASSLDTGVKLFF
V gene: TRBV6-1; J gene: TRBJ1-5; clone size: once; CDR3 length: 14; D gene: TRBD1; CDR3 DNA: TGTGCCAGCAGGGAAGCCGGGACAGATCAGCCCCAGCATTTT; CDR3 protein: CASREAGTDQPQHF
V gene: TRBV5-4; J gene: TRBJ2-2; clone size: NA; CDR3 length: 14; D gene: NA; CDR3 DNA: TGTGCCAGCAGCTTGGGACCATCAGCCGGGGAGCTGTTTTTT; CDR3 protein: CASSLGPSAGELFF
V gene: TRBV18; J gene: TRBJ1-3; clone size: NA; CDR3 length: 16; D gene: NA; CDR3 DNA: TGTGCCAGCTCATCCGACATGGGATACTCTGGAAACACCATATATTTT; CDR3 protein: CASSSDMGYSGNTIYF
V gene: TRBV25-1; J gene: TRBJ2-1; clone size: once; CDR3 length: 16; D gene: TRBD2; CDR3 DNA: TGTGCCAGCAGTGCACCGGGACTAGCTTTTCCCAATGAGCAGTTCTTC; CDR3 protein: CASSAPGLAFPNEQFF
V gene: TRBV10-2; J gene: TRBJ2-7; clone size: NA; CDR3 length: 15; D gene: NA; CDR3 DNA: TGCGCCAGCAGTGTGGGGGGGCGCGAATCCTACGAGCAGTACTTC; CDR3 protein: CASSVGGRESYEQYF
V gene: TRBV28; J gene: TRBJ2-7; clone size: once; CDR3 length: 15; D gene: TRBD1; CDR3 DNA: TGTGCCAGCAGTTTCCGGGACAGGAGCTCCTACGAGCAGTACTTC; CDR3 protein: CASSFRDRSSYEQYF
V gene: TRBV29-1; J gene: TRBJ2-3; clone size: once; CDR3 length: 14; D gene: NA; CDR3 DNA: TGCAGCGTGAGGGGGACTCCCGGGTCAGATACGCAGTATTTT; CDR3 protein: CSVRGTPGSDTQYF
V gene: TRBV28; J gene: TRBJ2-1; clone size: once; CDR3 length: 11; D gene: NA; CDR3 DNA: TGTGCCAGCAGTTTACGAGGGGAGCAGTTCTTC; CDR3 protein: CASSLRGEQFF
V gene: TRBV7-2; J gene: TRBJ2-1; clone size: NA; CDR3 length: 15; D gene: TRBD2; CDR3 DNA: TGTGCCAGCAGCTCCCGGGGGGGCCCGTTCAATGAGCAGTTCTTC; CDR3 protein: CASSSRGGPFNEQFF
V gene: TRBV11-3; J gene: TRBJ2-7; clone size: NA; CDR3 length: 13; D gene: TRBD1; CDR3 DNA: TGTGCCAGCAGCTTGGGGACAGGGAACATGCAGTACTTC; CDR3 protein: CASSLGTGNMQYF
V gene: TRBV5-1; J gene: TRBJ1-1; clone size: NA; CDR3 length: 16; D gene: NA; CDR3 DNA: TGCGCCAGCAGCTTGATCAACACCGGGAGGGATACTGAAGCTTTCTTT; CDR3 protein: CASSLINTGRDTEAFF
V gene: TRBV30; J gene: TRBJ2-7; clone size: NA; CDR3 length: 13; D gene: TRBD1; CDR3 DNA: TGTGCCTGGAGTGAGGGACAGGGCGACGAGCAGTACTTC; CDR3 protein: CAWSEGQGDEQYF
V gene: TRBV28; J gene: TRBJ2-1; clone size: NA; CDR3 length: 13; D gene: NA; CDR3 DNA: TGTGCCAGCAGAACCCCACACAGAAATGAGCAGTTCTTC; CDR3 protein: CASRTPHRNEQFF
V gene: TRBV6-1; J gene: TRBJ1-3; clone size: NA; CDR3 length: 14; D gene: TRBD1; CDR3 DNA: TGTGCCAGCAGGCAGGGGGCATTAGGAAACACCATATATTTT; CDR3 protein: CASRQGALGNTIYF
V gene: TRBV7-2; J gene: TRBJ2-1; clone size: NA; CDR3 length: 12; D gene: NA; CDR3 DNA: TGTGCCAGCAGCTTCCAGACAGGCGAGCAGTTCTTC; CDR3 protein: CASSFQTGEQFF
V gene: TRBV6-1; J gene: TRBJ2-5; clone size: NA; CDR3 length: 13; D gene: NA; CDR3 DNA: TGTGCCAGCAGAGTGCAAACCCAAGAGACCCAGTACTTC; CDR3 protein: CASRVQTQETQYF
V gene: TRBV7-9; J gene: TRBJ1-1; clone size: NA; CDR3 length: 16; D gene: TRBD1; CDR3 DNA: TGTGCCAGCAGCCCCCGACAGGGGGGGATGAACACTGAAGCTTTCTTT; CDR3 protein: CASSPRQGGMNTEAFF
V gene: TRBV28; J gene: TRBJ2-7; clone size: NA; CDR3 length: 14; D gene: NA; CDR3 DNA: TGTGCCAGCACCGACTGGCAGGGTACCTACGAGCAGTACTTC; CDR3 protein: CASTDWQGTYEQYF
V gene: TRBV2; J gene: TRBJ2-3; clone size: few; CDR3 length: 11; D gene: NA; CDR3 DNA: TGTGCCAGCAGTGAGGCAGATACGCAGTATTTT; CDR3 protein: CASSEADTQYF
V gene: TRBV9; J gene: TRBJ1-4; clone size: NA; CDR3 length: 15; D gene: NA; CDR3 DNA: TGTGCCAGCAGCGTAGTCGGGACAATAGGTGAAAAACTGTTTTTT; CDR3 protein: CASSVVGTIGEKLFF
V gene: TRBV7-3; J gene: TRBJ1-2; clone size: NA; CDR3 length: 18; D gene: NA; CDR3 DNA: TGTGCCAGCAGCCCCCAGGCTGGGGTTAGGGGCGCCAACTATGGCTACACCTTC; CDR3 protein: CASSPQAGVRGANYGYTF
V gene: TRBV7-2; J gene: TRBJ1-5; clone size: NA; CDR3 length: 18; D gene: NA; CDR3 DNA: TGTGCCAGCAGCATTAGGGGCACCGGGATTCAGGGCAATCAGCCCCAGCATTTT; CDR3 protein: CASSIRGTGIQGNQPQHF
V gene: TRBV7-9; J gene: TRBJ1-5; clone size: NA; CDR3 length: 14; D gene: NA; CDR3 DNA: TGTGCCAGCAGCTTAGGCGGCCTACCTCAGCCCCAGCATTTT; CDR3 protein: CASSLGGLPQPQHF
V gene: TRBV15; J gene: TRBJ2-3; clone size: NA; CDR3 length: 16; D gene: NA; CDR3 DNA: TGTGCCACCAGCAGAGATTACGGAGCCGGCACAGATACGCAGTATTTT; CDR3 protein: CATSRDYGAGTDTQYF
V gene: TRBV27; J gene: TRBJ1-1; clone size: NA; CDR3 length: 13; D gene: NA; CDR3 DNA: TGTGCCAGCAGACAGACCCAAGGAACTGAAGCTTTCTTT; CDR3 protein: CASRQTQGTEAFF
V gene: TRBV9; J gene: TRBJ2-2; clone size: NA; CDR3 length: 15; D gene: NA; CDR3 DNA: TGTGCCAGCAGCGCGACTACTCCGAACACCGGGGAGCTGTTTTTT; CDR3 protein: CASSATTPNTGELFF
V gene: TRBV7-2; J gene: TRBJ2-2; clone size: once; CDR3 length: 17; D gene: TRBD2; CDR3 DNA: TGTGCCAGCAGCGCAGGGACTAGCGGGCGATACACCGGGGAGCTGTTTTTT; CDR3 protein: CASSAGTSGRYTGELFF